This T cell receptor beta chain emerged from a study of cytomegalovirus exposure and HLA in healthy donors. Germline assignment: CDR1 MDHEN and CDR2 SYDVKM. Trimming pared 8 bases from V and 4 bases from J, leaving 15 bases between. There are 13 residues in the CDR3. This table comes from immunoSEQ multiplex PCR, and its TCRdb copy is limited to in-frame clones, with some not included. The sample lists around 55,000 clones; approximately 92% were seen once. The TCR sequence derives from a man in his late teens or twenties in good health and CMV-seronegative. Source material: PBMCs. V is TRBV28 and J is TRBJ2-7; D is possibly TRBD1 (6 bases). CDR3 DNA: TGTGCCAGCGTGGGCAGGGGATCGTACGAGCAGTACTTC. Translation: CASVGRGSYEQYF.